The 13 T cell receptor beta chains in this list originate from one sample, sequenced in a study of blood T cell repertoires in COVID-19. Using immunoSEQ multiplex PCR, the repertoire was profiled, and TCRdb retains in-frame clones only, with some absent. The sample holds over 75,000 clones, 70% to 90% seen once. Material: peripheral blood. These receptors were collected from a human donor in a cohort sampled during active COVID-19.

This chain joins TRBV4-1 and TRBJ1-2; TRBD1 is a possible D gene (6 bases). The CDR3 is 14 residues long. Germline V lookup: CDR1 MGHRA, CDR2 YSYEKL. Trimming pared 4 bases from V and 6 bases from J, leaving 15 bases between. The CDR3 DNA follows: TGCGCCAGCAGCCTATCGAGGGGGATCGATGGCTACACCTTC. Translated: CASSLSRGIDGYTF.

A single count supports this clone. The rearrangement uses TRBV15 and TRBJ2-7; weak D call: TRBD1 (6 bases). The CDR3 spans 14 residues. Per germline, CDR1 LNHNV and CDR2 YYDKDF (reference sequence). Trimming pared 1 base from V and 2 bases from J, leaving 9 bases between. The DNA of the CDR3 is TGTGCCACCAGCAGAGGGGGACATACCTACGAGCAGTACTTC. Translation gives CATSRGGHTYEQYF.

The chain couples TRBV2 to TRBJ1-6, with 7 bases aligning to TRBD1. Looked up from germline, CDR1 is SNHLY and CDR2 is FYNNEI. J gave up 7 bases and V 6 bases, and 6 bases lay outside the gene matches. The CDR3 spans 14 residues. CDR3 residues: CASRNDRDNSPLHF. The CDR3 coding sequence is TGTGCCAGCAGGAACGACAGGGACAATTCACCCCTCCACTTT.

V and J are TRBV6-2 or TRBV6-3 and TRBJ2-7; D uncertain. CDR1 is MNHEY, CDR2 SVGEGT, per germline. V lost 5 bases and J lost 6, with 20 bases in between. The CDR3 runs 15 residues. CDR3 in DNA: TGTGCCAGCAGTAATCCGGGTGGCTCCGCGCGCGAGCAGTACTTC. Translation gives CASSNPGGSAREQYF.

V gene TRBV5-1 combines with J gene TRBJ1-5, with 10 bases aligning to TRBD1. Trimming took 4 bases from V and 7 from J; bases not matched to a gene: 5. This CDR3 is built from 14 residues. The germline gives CDR1 SGHRS, CDR2 YFSETQ. The CDR3 spells CASSQTGGRQPQHF. The CDR3 DNA sequence: TGCGCCAGCAGCCAGACAGGGGGCAGACAGCCCCAGCATTTT. The variable domain in full, with the rest retrieved from reference TRBV5-1 and TRBJ1-5, is KAGVTQTPRYLIKTRGQQVTLSCSPISGHRSVSWYQQTPGQGLQFLFEYFSETQRNKGNFPGRFSGRQFSNSRSEMNVSTLELGDSALYLCASSQTGGRQPQHFGDGTRLSIL.

This chain connects TRBV10-1 to TRBJ2-7, with 8 nucleotides matching TRBD1. The J segment lost 2 bases and the V segment lost 9 bases, leaving 6 bases of the junction unmatched. Germline V gene data show CDR1 as WNHNN and CDR2 as SYGVQD (reference sequence). This CDR3 contains 13 residues. CDR3 sequence (DNA): TGCGCCAGTCAGGGGGCGGATGCCTACGAGCAGTACTTC. Protein sequence: CASQGADAYEQYF.

The genes are TRBV3-1 (or the pseudogene TRBV3-2) and TRBJ2-3; 7 positions match TRBD1. V trimming: 1 base; J trimming: 6 bases; junction bases outside the gene matches: 4. Looked up from germline, CDR1 is LGHDT and CDR2 is YNNKEL (reference sequence). The length of the CDR3 is 14 residues. The CDR3 is CASSQGPQGDTQYF. As DNA, the CDR3 is TGTGCCAGCAGCCAAGGGCCACAGGGGGATACGCAGTATTTT.

CDR3 sequence (DNA): TGTGCCAGCAGCTTAGGGCGGGGGCCCTACAATGAGCAGTTCTTC. Protein: CASSLGRGPYNEQFF. The chain employs TRBV7-9 and TRBJ2-1, with a weak D call TRBD2 (7 bases). The CDR3 has 15 residues. V was cut by 1 base and J by 2 bases, with 9 bases left in between. Per the germline V gene, CDR1 is SEHNR and CDR2 is FQNEAQ (reference sequence).

The chain employs TRBV5-1 and TRBJ2-6; a possible D gene is TRBD1 (5 bases). In germline, CDR1 is SGHRS, CDR2 YFSETQ. This CDR3 is 15 amino acids long. Trimming removed 5 bases at V and 0 bases at J, with 9 bases between. The DNA of the CDR3 is TGCGCCAGCAGAGACAGAGCCTCTGGGGCCAACGTCCTGACTTTC. It yields the protein CASRDRASGANVLTF.

This chain joins TRBV5-4 and TRBJ2-1; 14 positions agree with TRBD2. V lost 4 bases and J lost 8; bases outside the gene matches: 8. The CDR3 has 16 amino acids. CDR1 SGHNT and CDR2 YYREEE come from the germline V gene (reference sequence). This chain's CDR3 is CASSSAGTSGSYEQFF. Written as DNA, the CDR3 is TGTGCCAGCAGCAGTGCCGGGACTAGCGGGAGCTATGAGCAGTTCTTC.

The chain uses TRBV19 and TRBJ1-4; D gene unclear. The CDR3 covers 14 residues. V lost 1 base and J 0 bases, leaving 3 bases between the germline ends. Germline V gives CDR1 LNHDA, CDR2 SQIVND (reference sequence). CDR3 bases: TGTGCCAGTAGTATAGGAGCAACTAATGAAAAACTGTTTTTT. Translated, it gives CASSIGATNEKLFF.

The rearrangement joins TRBV5-1 to TRBJ2-7; TRBD1 agrees at 8 bases. Germline trimming cut 2 bases from V and 4 bases from J; bases unmatched to any gene: 8. Per germline, CDR1 SGHRS and CDR2 YFSETQ. The CDR3 loop spans 15 amino acids. The CDR3 DNA follows: TGCGCCAGCAGCTTCTTTCCGGGACAGGTATACGAGCAGTACTTC. Translated, it gives CASSFFPGQVYEQYF. Combining the CDR3 with reference TRBV5-1 and TRBJ2-7 gives the whole variable domain KAGVTQTPRYLIKTRGQQVTLSCSPISGHRSVSWYQQTPGQGLQFLFEYFSETQRNKGNFPGRFSGRQFSNSRSEMNVSTLELGDSALYLCASSFFPGQVYEQYFGPGTRLTVT.

CDR3 DNA: TGTGCCAGCAGCCACAATCCTACGGGGGAGACCCAGTACTTC. It translates to CASSHNPTGETQYF. The chain joins TRBV7-2 to TRBJ2-5; D might be TRBD2 (5 bases). Trimming removed 5 bases from V and 5 bases from J, with 15 bases in between. This CDR3 spans 14 amino acids. In germline, CDR1 is SGHTA, CDR2 FQGNSA.